This TCR beta chain is from a study of blood T cell repertoires in COVID-19. Germline V gene lookup returns CDR1 LGHDT and CDR2 YNNKEL (reference sequence). Germline trimming cut 0 bases from V and 2 bases from J; bases unmatched to any gene: 8. The CDR3 spans 18 residues. Repertoires were generated with immunoSEQ multiplex PCR, while TCRdb's copy carries only in-frame clones and drops some. This sample has approximately 230,000 clones, with 88% found just once. In its sample, this clone was seen a few times. The sequence came from a woman in her 40s who had recovered from COVID-19. The chain joins TRBV3-1 (or the pseudogene TRBV3-2) to TRBJ2-7; 12 bases line up with TRBD2. The sequenced sample consisted of peripheral blood. CDR3 nucleotides: TGTGCCAGCAGCCAAGATTCGGGACTAGCGGGCTCCACCTACGAGCAGTACTTC. Its protein is CASSQDSGLAGSTYEQYF.